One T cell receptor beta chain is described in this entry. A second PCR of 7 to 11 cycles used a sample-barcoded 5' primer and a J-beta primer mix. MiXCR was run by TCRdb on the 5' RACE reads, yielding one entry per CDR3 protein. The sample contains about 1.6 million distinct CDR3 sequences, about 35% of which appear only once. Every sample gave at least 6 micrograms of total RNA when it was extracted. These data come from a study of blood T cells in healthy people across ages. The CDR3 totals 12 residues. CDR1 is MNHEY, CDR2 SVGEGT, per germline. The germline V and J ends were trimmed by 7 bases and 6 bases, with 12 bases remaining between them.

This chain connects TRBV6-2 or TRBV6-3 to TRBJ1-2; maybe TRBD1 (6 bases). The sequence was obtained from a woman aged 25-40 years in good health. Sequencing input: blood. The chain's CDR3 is CASNTGSNGYTF. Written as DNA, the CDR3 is TGTGCCAGCAATACAGGGAGCAATGGCTACACCTTC.